This passage covers 29 T cell receptor beta chains from one sample sequenced in a study of T cell responses to AZD1222 COVID-19 vaccine. Generated by immunoSEQ multiplex PCR, the TCRdb table keeps only in-frame clones and is missing some. The table includes around 140,000 clones, approximately 90% detected once. The material was peripheral blood, obtained 28 days after the second AZD1222 dose. The receptors here all came from an adult who received the AZD1222 COVID-19 vaccine.

The chain recombines TRBV5-1 with TRBJ1-5; D unresolved. This CDR3 has 13 residues. Germline V lookup: CDR1 SGHRS, CDR2 YFSETQ. With 4 bases removed from V and 6 bases from J, the gap between germline ends came to 11 bases. The CDR3 loop is CASSVVAGQPQHF. In nucleotides, the CDR3 is TGCGCCAGCAGCGTCGTGGCGGGTCAGCCCCAGCATTTT.

The V and J genes are TRBV7-9 and TRBJ1-2, with D hard to call. Germline CDR1 and CDR2: SEHNR and FQNEAQ (reference sequence). Trimming removed 1 base from V and 4 bases from J, with 7 bases in between. The CDR3 loop spans 13 amino acids. For the CDR3, the DNA is TGTGCCAGCAGCTTAGGGCAATTCTATGGCTACACCTTC. Translation gives CASSLGQFYGYTF.

The CDR3 DNA follows: TGTGCCAGCAGTGAACGACTAGCGACCGAGCAGTACTTC. Protein sequence: CASSERLATEQYF. This sequence joins TRBV25-1 and TRBJ2-7; TRBD2 agrees at 8 bases. Unmatched junction bases numbered 3, after V lost 2 bases and J lost 6 bases. The CDR3 has 13 amino acids. CDR1 is MGHDK and CDR2 is SYGVNS in the germline V gene.

The chain recombines TRBV7-9 with TRBJ1-3; the match to TRBD1 covers 7 bases. V lost 5 bases, J lost 2 bases, and 3 bases stayed unmatched. Germline lookup yields CDR1 SEHNR and CDR2 FQNEAQ (reference sequence). This CDR3 has 14 amino acids. The chain's CDR3 is CASSSDRAGNTIYF. DNA of the CDR3: TGTGCCAGCAGCAGTGACAGGGCTGGAAACACCATATATTTT.

The rearrangement joins TRBV30 to TRBJ2-7; D not certain. Trimming shortened V by 2 bases and J by 8 bases, and 10 bases separated the two germline ends. This CDR3 contains 11 residues. Germline CDR1 GTSNPN, CDR2 SVGIG (reference sequence). This CDR3 reads CAWSTRAQQYF. The CDR3 DNA is TGTGCCTGGAGTACCCGGGCCCAGCAGTACTTC.

The rearrangement joins TRBV28 to TRBJ1-6, with unresolved D. Per germline, CDR1 MDHEN and CDR2 SYDVKM. This CDR3 region has 12 residues. The V end lost 5 bases, the J end lost 13 bases, and 12 bases lay between the germline ends. Here the CDR3 reads CASSLAFRPLHF. The CDR3 DNA sequence: TGTGCCAGCAGTCTCGCGTTTAGGCCCCTCCACTTT.

The chain carries TRBV2 and TRBJ1-2; 9 nucleotides align to TRBD1. Looked up from germline, CDR1 is SNHLY and CDR2 is FYNNEI. The CDR3 extends over 15 amino acids. V gave up 4 bases and J gave up 4 bases; unmatched junction bases: 7. For the CDR3, the DNA is TGTGCCAGCAGTGGTCAAACAGGGGGCTTCTATGGCTACACCTTC. It translates to CASSGQTGGFYGYTF.

V usage is TRBV29-1 and J usage is TRBJ1-2, with D maybe TRBD1 (5 bases). V was trimmed by 5 bases and J by 1 base, leaving 17 bases between them. Germline CDR1 and CDR2: SQVTM and ANQGSEA. CDR3 length equals 15 residues. CDR3: CSVQSPGRINYGYTF. Here the CDR3 DNA reads TGCAGCGTTCAATCACCGGGACGAATTAACTATGGCTACACCTTC.

This clone was counted between two and nine times. The CDR3: CASSLFGQYYEQYF. The CDR3 DNA is TGTGCCAGCAGCTTGTTTGGACAGTACTACGAGCAGTACTTC. The gene calls are TRBV5-6 and TRBJ2-7; tentatively, D is TRBD1 (6 bases). The CDR3 contains 14 residues. V was clipped by 1 base and J by 3 bases, with 11 bases between them. Per the germline V gene, CDR1 is SGHDT and CDR2 is YYEEEE.

J is TRBJ1-2 and V is TRBV6-5, with D unresolved. Germline values: CDR1 MNHEY, CDR2 SVGAGI. Trimming stripped 6 bases from V and 0 bases from J, with 8 bases between. The CDR3 totals 13 residues. The CDR3 loop reads CASSEIPNYGYTF. CDR3 nucleotides: TGTGCCAGCAGCGAGATACCTAACTATGGCTACACCTTC.

The chain recombines TRBV19 with TRBJ1-5; 7 nucleotides agree with TRBD1. The CDR3 loop spans 14 amino acids. Trimming removed 10 bases from V and 2 bases from J; junction bases left unmatched: 8. The V gene's germline CDR1 is LNHDA and CDR2 SQIVND (reference sequence). In DNA, the CDR3 is TGTGCCACCCGTGAAGGGGGCGGCAATCAGCCCCAGCATTTT. Its translation: CATREGGGNQPQHF. Looking up the rest from reference TRBV19 and TRBJ1-5 gives the full variable domain: DGGITQSPKYLFRKEGQNVTLSCEQNLNHDAMYWYRQDPGQGLRLIYYSQIVNDFQKGDIAEGYSVSREKKESFPLTVTSAQKNPTAFYLCATREGGGNQPQHFGDGTRLSIL.

This clone was seen a single time. This chain connects TRBV19 to TRBJ1-5, with D possibly being TRBD1 (5 bases). This CDR3 has 14 residues. V lost 2 bases and J lost 5, with 10 bases in between. Per germline, CDR1 LNHDA and CDR2 SQIVND (reference sequence). The CDR3 DNA reads as TGTGCCAGTAGTATACAGGGTCGCGATCAGCCCCAGCATTTT. Translating gives CASSIQGRDQPQHF.

J is TRBJ2-3 and V is TRBV28; D might be TRBD2 (6 bases). The CDR3 length is 15 residues. Germline assignment: CDR1 MDHEN and CDR2 SYDVKM. Trimming removed 5 bases at V and 1 base at J, with 13 bases between. CDR3 residues: CASSNWGVGTDTQYF. CDR3 coding DNA: TGTGCCAGCAGTAACTGGGGGGTGGGCACAGATACGCAGTATTTT.

J is TRBJ2-2 and V is TRBV7-9; D gene ambiguous. Germline loops: CDR1 SEHNR, CDR2 FQNEAQ (reference sequence). CDR3 size: 12 residues. V gave up 5 bases and J gave up 5 bases, with 6 bases separating them. CDR3 residues: CASSIDTGELFF. As DNA, the CDR3 is TGTGCCAGCAGCATAGATACCGGGGAGCTGTTTTTT.

The CDR3 DNA reads as TGTGCCAGCAGCTTAGAGGACAGGTCCTCCTCCTACGAGCAGTACTTC. Amino acids: CASSLEDRSSSYEQYF. The rearrangement joins TRBV7-9 to TRBJ2-7, with 7 bases that match TRBD1. The CDR3 sequence is 16 residues long. V lost 1 base to trimming and J lost 0 bases; unmatched junction nucleotides: 6. Per the germline V gene, CDR1 is SEHNR and CDR2 is FQNEAQ (reference sequence).

The chain joins TRBV27 to TRBJ1-5, with D tentatively TRBD1 (5 bases). The CDR3 runs to 13 residues. Per the germline V gene, CDR1 is MNHEY and CDR2 is SMNVEV (reference sequence). V lost 4 bases to trimming and J lost 6 bases, with 10 bases between them. CDR3 DNA: TGTGCCAGCAGTTCCGGGGGGGGTCAGCCCCAGCATTTT. This codes for CASSSGGGQPQHF.

The chain is built from TRBV2 and TRBJ1-3, with D tentatively TRBD1 (5 bases). V lost 4 bases, J lost 8 bases, and 18 bases lay in between. Germline CDR1 and CDR2: SNHLY and FYNNEI. CDR3 size: 15 residues. DNA of the CDR3: TGTGCCAGCAGTGGGCTATACAGGTCTGCGGACACCATATATTTT. Encoded protein: CASSGLYRSADTIYF.

The genes are TRBV20-1 and TRBJ2-1; 9 nucleotides match TRBD2. The V segment lost 3 bases and the J segment 8 bases; nucleotides outside the gene matches: 11. The CDR3 spans 15 residues. Germline CDR1 is DFQATT and CDR2 is SNEGSKA (reference sequence). The chain's CDR3 is CSASRISGRIDEQFF. The DNA of the CDR3 is TGCAGTGCTAGTCGAATCAGCGGGAGGATCGATGAGCAGTTCTTC.

This chain links TRBV28 with TRBJ2-7; D possibly corresponds to TRBD2 (5 bases). The CDR3 totals 14 residues. Trimming pared 7 bases from V and 3 bases from J, leaving 16 bases between. Germline assignment: CDR1 MDHEN and CDR2 SYDVKM. The CDR3 DNA reads as TGTGCCAGCACGCCTCCCGGGAACAGCTACGAGCAGTACTTC. Translating gives CASTPPGNSYEQYF.

This sequence joins TRBV3-1 (or the pseudogene TRBV3-2) and TRBJ1-1, with unresolved D. Trimming pared 3 bases from V and 0 bases from J, leaving 8 bases between. This CDR3 comprises 14 residues. Looked up from germline, CDR1 is LGHDT and CDR2 is YNNKEL (reference sequence). The CDR3 nucleotides read TGTGCCAGCAGCCAGACTTTCGTGAACACTGAAGCTTTCTTT. This encodes CASSQTFVNTEAFF.

The rearrangement uses TRBV7-3 and TRBJ2-5; a weak D match, TRBD2 (6 bases). Germline V gene lookup returns CDR1 SGHTA and CDR2 FQGTGA. CDR3 length equals 15 residues. V was shortened by 3 bases and J by 4 bases, with 15 bases between the two germline ends. CDR3 bases: TGTGCCAGCAGCTTCGGGGGAGGAGTGCGAGAGACCCAGTACTTC. Protein: CASSFGGGVRETQYF.

The chain carries TRBV19 and TRBJ2-7; D uncertain. Trimming pared 6 bases from V and 2 bases from J, leaving 14 bases between. Looked up from germline, CDR1 is LNHDA and CDR2 is SQIVND (reference sequence). This CDR3 is 14 amino acids long. The CDR3 DNA reads as TGTGCCAGTAGCGAAGCCGGGTTCACCTACGAGCAGTACTTC. It is translated as CASSEAGFTYEQYF.

The chain has TRBV11-3 and TRBJ2-5; D is uncertain. The CDR3 has 13 amino acids. The V gene's germline CDR1 is SGHNT and CDR2 YENEEA. Trimming pared 5 bases from V and 2 bases from J, leaving 9 bases between. In nucleotides, the CDR3 is TGTGCCAGCAGCCGAAGCAGACAAGAGACCCAGTACTTC. It encodes CASSRSRQETQYF.

The rearrangement uses TRBV28 and TRBJ1-5; 8 nucleotides agree with TRBD1. The CDR3 extends over 16 amino acids. Germline V CDR1 and CDR2: MDHEN, SYDVKM. With V trimmed by 2 bases and J by 5 bases, 8 bases remained unmatched. DNA for the CDR3: TGTGCCAGCAGTTTAACGACAGGGGAGTGGTATCAGCCCCAGCATTTT. Protein: CASSLTTGEWYQPQHF.

V usage is TRBV7-6 and J usage is TRBJ2-4; 9 positions agree with TRBD1. The junction had 12 bases not matched to a gene; V was cut back by 4 bases and J by 5 bases. Germline CDR1 is SGHVS and CDR2 is FNYEAQ. The CDR3 runs to 17 residues. The CDR3 loop reads CASSSSSAGTGQNIQYF. In nucleotides, the CDR3 is TGTGCCAGCAGCTCGAGCTCGGCCGGGACAGGGCAAAACATTCAGTACTTC. The whole variable domain, filled in from reference TRBV7-6 and TRBJ2-4, reads GAGVSQSPRYKVTKRGQDVALRCDPISGHVSLYWYRQALGQGPEFLTYFNYEAQQDKSGLPNDRFSAERPEGSISTLTIQRTEQRDSAMYRCASSSSSAGTGQNIQYFGAGTRLSVL.

V usage is TRBV12-3 or TRBV12-4 and J usage is TRBJ1-1; D is uncertain. Between the trimmed V and J ends, which lost 4 bases and 7 bases, there was a span of 10 bases. The CDR3 has 12 amino acids. CDR3: CASSWIYSEAFF. DNA of the CDR3: TGTGCCAGCAGTTGGATTTATAGTGAAGCTTTCTTT.

CDR3 in amino acids: CASSFNRGLSGNTIYF. In nucleotides, the CDR3 is TGTGCCAGCAGCTTCAACAGGGGCCTCTCTGGAAACACCATATATTTT. The V gene is TRBV28, the J gene TRBJ1-3; 7 nucleotides match TRBD1. The V gene end was trimmed by 6 bases and the J gene end by 0 bases; junction bases not matched to a gene: 8. Per the germline V gene, CDR1 is MDHEN and CDR2 is SYDVKM. The CDR3 runs to 16 residues.

This chain uses TRBV18 with TRBJ2-5, with 7 bases matching TRBD2. The V gene end was trimmed by 2 bases and the J gene end by 4 bases; junction bases not matched to a gene: 7. This CDR3 comprises 15 residues. Germline loops: CDR1 KGHSH, CDR2 LQKENI. The CDR3 nucleotides are TGTGCCAGCTCACCAGGGGACGGCGGGGGAGAGACCCAGTACTTC. Its translation: CASSPGDGGGETQYF. Supplemented by reference TRBV18 and TRBJ2-5, the full variable domain reads NAGVMQNPRHLVRRRGQEARLRCSPMKGHSHVYWYRQLPEEGLKFMVYLQKENIIDESGMPKERFSAEFPKEGPSILRIQQVVRGDSAAYFCASSPGDGGGETQYFGPGTRLLVL.

V is TRBV6-5 and J is TRBJ1-1, with D maybe TRBD1 (5 bases). Deletions cut 7 bases from V and 3 bases from J, with 12 bases between. The CDR3 consists of 13 residues. Germline CDR1 is MNHEY and CDR2 is SVGAGI. DNA of the CDR3: TGTGCCAGCATAGGAGGGGATTACACTGAAGCTTTCTTT. Translated, it gives CASIGGDYTEAFF.